One sample yielded the 22 T cell receptor beta chains listed below, sequenced in a study of OX40 agonist ivuxolimab in advanced cancers. Assay used: immunoSEQ multiplex PCR; TCRdb lists only in-frame clones, some missing. The sample gives approximately 68,000 clones, 80% to 95% of which show up once; 0.85% to 1.2% is in the top ten. Sequenced here: CD4+ or CD8+ T cells sorted from blood, sampled in a trial of the OX40 agonist ivuxolimab. These receptors came from an adult with an advanced solid tumor such as melanoma, head and neck, liver or kidney cancer.

The rearrangement joins TRBV5-1 to TRBJ2-1; D is unclear. CDR3 size: 16 residues. Germline V lookup: CDR1 SGHRS, CDR2 YFSETQ. V was pared by 4 bases and J by 2 bases, with 16 bases between. CDR3 sequence reads: CASSMTGIGAYNEQFF. DNA of the CDR3: TGCGCCAGCAGCATGACTGGCATCGGCGCCTACAATGAGCAGTTCTTC.

The chain is built from TRBV30 and TRBJ1-2; D is undetermined. The length of the CDR3 is 16 residues. V was pared by 2 bases and J by 0 bases, with 16 bases between. Germline V gene sequence: CDR1 GTSNPN, CDR2 SVGIG (reference sequence). The CDR3, as DNA: TGTGCCTGGAGTTTGAAGAGCTTCGGAGCTAACTATGGCTACACCTTC. Translated, it gives CAWSLKSFGANYGYTF.

The genes are TRBV5-4 and TRBJ1-3, with 8 bases fitting TRBD1. Germline V gene sequence: CDR1 SGHNT, CDR2 YYREEE (reference sequence). The CDR3 sequence is 15 residues long. The trim removed 4 bases at V and 4 bases at J, leaving 7 bases unmatched. This CDR3 is CASSRDRGPGNTIYF. CDR3 bases: TGTGCCAGCAGCCGCGACAGGGGTCCGGGAAACACCATATATTTT.

The J gene is TRBJ1-2, the V gene TRBV19, with a weak D call TRBD1 (6 bases). Per the germline V gene, CDR1 is LNHDA and CDR2 is SQIVND (reference sequence). This CDR3 is 15 amino acids long. V was trimmed by 5 bases and J by 5 bases, leaving 18 bases between them. CDR3 DNA: TGTGCCAGTAGTTTCGACAGGAGTTTTTTTTATGGCTACACCTTC. This translates into CASSFDRSFFYGYTF.

The chain joins TRBV21-1 to TRBJ2-1. TRBV21-1 is listed as a pseudogene. There are 15 residues in the CDR3. The CDR3: CASSGRVSSYNEQFF. DNA of the CDR3: TGTGCCAGCAGTGGAAGAGTGAGCTCCTACAATGAGCAGTTCTTC.

The table lists this clone with a count of one. CDR3 DNA: TGTGCCAGCTCCCTAAGACAGAAAAAGATCTCTAACTATGGCTACACCTTC. This codes for CASSLRQKKISNYGYTF. This chain connects TRBV18 to TRBJ1-2; a weak D match, TRBD1 (5 bases). V gave up 6 bases and J gave up 0 bases, with 20 bases separating them. The CDR3 contains 17 residues. The germline V gene encodes CDR1 KGHSH and CDR2 LQKENI.

The J gene is TRBJ1-1, the V gene TRBV11-2, with D possibly TRBD1 on 5 matching bases. V was trimmed by 3 bases and J by 0 bases, leaving 8 bases between them. Germline V gives CDR1 SGHAT, CDR2 FQNNGV. This CDR3 comprises 14 residues. Here the CDR3 reads CASSFVRVNTEAFF. The CDR3 DNA is TGTGCCAGCAGCTTCGTCAGGGTGAACACTGAAGCTTTCTTT. The full variable domain, in which reference TRBV11-2 and TRBJ1-1 provide the parts outside the CDR3, is EAGVAQSPRYKIIEKRQSVAFWCNPISGHATLYWYQQILGQGPKLLIQFQNNGVVDDSQLPKDRFSAERLKGVDSTLKIQPAKLEDSAVYLCASSFVRVNTEAFFGQGTRLTVV.

V is TRBV18 and J is TRBJ2-6, with TRBD1 as a possible D gene (6 bases). The CDR3 has 16 amino acids. Deletions cut 6 bases from V and 0 bases from J, with 12 bases between. The germline V gene encodes CDR1 KGHSH and CDR2 LQKENI. The CDR3, as DNA: TGTGCCAGCTCCAGGGGCCCCAGCTCTGGGGCCAACGTCCTGACTTTC. This encodes CASSRGPSSGANVLTF.

The V call is TRBV18, the J call TRBJ1-5, with 8 bases aligning to TRBD1. Germline values: CDR1 KGHSH, CDR2 LQKENI. The CDR3 is made up of 16 amino acids. V lost 3 bases and J lost 3; bases outside the gene matches: 7. The CDR3 sequence: CASSPETGGTNQPQHF. The CDR3 region has the DNA TGTGCCAGCTCACCCGAAACAGGGGGGACCAATCAGCCCCAGCATTTT.

V is TRBV6-5 and J is TRBJ1-5, with 8 bases identical to TRBD1. V shed 8 bases and J 7 bases; nucleotides not matched to a gene: 7. This CDR3 is built from 13 residues. Germline lookup yields CDR1 MNHEY and CDR2 SVGAGI. The DNA for the CDR3 is TGTGCCAGCGCCAGGACAGGGCGCCAGCCCCAGCATTTT. Encoded protein: CASARTGRQPQHF.

The V call is TRBV7-8, the J call TRBJ2-4; the D gene is possibly TRBD1 (6 bases). Per germline, CDR1 SGHVS and CDR2 FQNEAQ. V lost 1 base and J lost 9, with 10 bases in between. CDR3 length: 13 amino acids. CDR3 protein: CASSLGGGIIQYF. The CDR3 nucleotides read TGTGCCAGCAGCTTAGGAGGGGGTATCATTCAGTACTTC.

This chain links TRBV4-1 with TRBJ1-3; D uncertain. The germline V and J ends were trimmed by 2 bases and 1 base, with 9 bases remaining between them. This CDR3 spans 15 amino acids. Germline-derived CDR1 and CDR2 are MGHRA and YSYEKL. The CDR3 loop is CASSQLETSGNTIYF. The CDR3 nucleotides are TGCGCCAGCAGCCAACTAGAGACTTCTGGAAACACCATATATTTT.

This rearrangement joins TRBV20-1 to TRBJ2-1, with D perhaps matching TRBD2 (6 bases). The CDR3 is 11 amino acids. The V end was cut by 6 bases, the J end by 8 bases, with 11 bases between. CDR1 and CDR2 (germline): DFQATT, SNEGSKA (reference sequence). CDR3 in DNA: TGCAGTGCGGGACTTGGGGATGAGCAGTTCTTC. It is translated as CSAGLGDEQFF.

This chain links TRBV10-1 with TRBJ1-2, with D possibly TRBD1 on 5 matching bases. V shed 4 bases and J shed 4 bases, with 16 bases lying between them. The CDR3 contains 15 residues. CDR1 WNHNN and CDR2 SYGVQD come from the germline V gene (reference sequence). CDR3 coding DNA: TGCGCCAGCAGTGGAGAGGGGCGACATACCTATGGCTACACCTTC. As protein: CASSGEGRHTYGYTF.

The rearrangement links TRBV11-2 to TRBJ2-5, with a tentative D call TRBD1 (6 bases). This CDR3 has 14 residues. V shed 3 bases and J shed 5 bases, with 13 bases lying between them. Germline CDR1 and CDR2: SGHAT and FQNNGV. This CDR3 reads CASSFAGTKETQYF. For the CDR3, the DNA is TGTGCCAGCAGCTTTGCCGGGACAAAGGAGACCCAGTACTTC.

This clone was counted a few times. The genes are TRBV6-5 and TRBJ1-6; D remains unclear. Trimming left V 0 bases short and J 6 bases short, with 9 bases between. CDR1 MNHEY and CDR2 SVGAGI come from the germline V gene. This CDR3 has 15 residues. The CDR3 region has the DNA TGTGCCAGCAGTTACTCCCGGAACAGTAATTCACCCCTCCACTTT. It encodes CASSYSRNSNSPLHF.

V usage is TRBV5-1 and J usage is TRBJ2-5, with 9 bases aligning to TRBD1. Trimming took 1 base from V and 1 from J; bases not matched to a gene: 5. The CDR3 totals 16 residues. Germline values: CDR1 SGHRS, CDR2 YFSETQ. The CDR3 reads CASSLSGTGIQETQYF. For the CDR3, the DNA is TGCGCCAGCAGCTTGTCCGGGACAGGGATCCAAGAGACCCAGTACTTC.

Comment on this clone: Other DNA sequences in this specimen translate into the identical CDR3. This chain uses TRBV7-2 with TRBJ2-5; weak D call: TRBD2 (6 bases). The CDR3 is 15 amino acids. From germline, CDR1 is SGHTA and CDR2 FQGNSA. V lost 1 base and J lost 2, with 11 bases in between. The CDR3 is CASSLGGSGQETQYF. The CDR3 region has the DNA TGTGCCAGCAGCTTAGGTGGCAGCGGGCAAGAGACCCAGTACTTC.

There are a few counts of this clone. The chain is built from TRBV6-6 and TRBJ1-1; D is possibly TRBD1 (5 bases). The CDR3 is 12 amino acids. Per germline, CDR1 MNHNY and CDR2 SVGAGI (reference sequence). V lost 4 bases, J lost 8 bases, and 11 bases lay in between. This CDR3 is CASSSPNREAFF. The DNA for the CDR3 is TGTGCCAGCAGTTCCCCGAACAGGGAAGCTTTCTTT.

The rearrangement uses TRBV30 and TRBJ1-4; D unclear. V lost 2 bases to trimming and J lost 5 bases, with 15 bases between them. Germline assignment: CDR1 GTSNPN and CDR2 SVGIG (reference sequence). The CDR3 spans 15 residues. The CDR3 sequence is CAWSSTSYGNEKLFF. As DNA, the CDR3 is TGTGCCTGGAGTTCAACCAGTTACGGAAATGAAAAACTGTTTTTT.

The genes are TRBV7-9 and TRBJ1-2; 11 positions agree with TRBD1. Trimming cost V 5 bases and J 4 bases; bases outside gene matches: 9. CDR3 length: 16 amino acids. In germline, CDR1 is SEHNR, CDR2 FQNEAQ (reference sequence). CDR3 in DNA: TGTGCCAGCAGCCCCGATCCGGGACAGGGGGTCTATGGCTACACCTTC. Translated, it gives CASSPDPGQGVYGYTF.

The CDR3 bases are TGTGCCAGTAGTACGGGGATGATGGACGTAATTGAAGCTTTCTTT. Translating gives CASSTGMMDVIEAFF. The genes are TRBV19 and TRBJ1-1; D gene ambiguous. CDR3 length: 15 amino acids. CDR1 and CDR2 (germline): LNHDA, SQIVND (reference sequence). V lost 4 bases to trimming and J lost 7 bases, with 19 bases between them.